This T cell receptor (beta chain) is from a study of radiation and T cells in renal cell carcinoma (dated by TCRdb to 2018 to 2021). About the investigation overall: The samples were obtained from a clinical trial, where primary renal cell carcinomas were treated with 15 Gy stereotactic body radiation therapy and then removed by nephrectomy 4 weeks afterward. A total of 50 or so samples underwent TCR beta sequencing, made up of 25 or so tumors and roughly 27 peripheral blood samples. A total of roughly 4 million unique CDR3 nucleotide sequences, encoding 2.5 million to 3 million unique CDR3 amino acid sequences, were found across all 55 or so samples.

From its cysteine to its phenylalanine, the CDR3 spans 14 amino acids. Just CDR3 DNA is preserved here, 42 bases in frame from base 1. As encoded in the germline V gene, CDR1 is SQVTM while CDR2 is ANQGSEA. Ends trimmed: V by 2 bases, J by 0 bases; bases unmatched to a gene: 3. The time point label for this specimen denotes: baseline pretreatment blood. The treatment or condition label for this specimen denotes: 15 Gy SBRT to primary tumor, nephrectomy 4 weeks later. To follow tumor-enriched clonotypes, peripheral blood was collected serially from radiation-treated patients at baseline and again at 2 weeks and 4 weeks after SBRT. Every patient's renal cell carcinoma showed clear cell pathology. The QIAamp DNA Blood Mini Kit (Qiagen) was used to prepare genomic DNA for TCR sequencing. Samples were included in the analyses only if all quality control checks were passed. Following the manufacturer's recommendations, the immunoSEQ kit was used to generate TCR beta libraries from genomic DNA. Library preparation used a first multiplex PCR with proprietary primers, then a second PCR adding unique barcodes, with bead cleanups after each round. A kit-provided positive control reaction and a negative control reaction were included in every sample batch. The final libraries were assessed on an Agilent 4200 TapeStation D1000 ScreenTape, pooled by volume, and quantified by qPCR. Sequencing was performed on an Illumina NextSeq500 with a MidOutput 150-cycle cartridge, and 156 Read1 and 15 Index1 cycles were run with kit custom primers. The pooled library was loaded at approximately 0.95 pM with a 20% PhiX control spike-in. From the authors' description of their analysis: The vendor-processed data were analyzed in R, and a clonotype was defined as all T cells that share the same CDR3 nucleotide sequence. For clone abundance analyses, frequencies were normalized to the 10,000 most abundant clones per sample. Public T cell clones, averaging fewer than five per sample, were removed before analysis. A difference in abundance of at least 32-fold between compartments was used to define tumor-enriched and baseline blood-enriched clonotypes. A beta-binomial differential abundance model was applied to find clonotypes that expanded or contracted between blood time points. Tumor-blood repertoire similarity was measured with the Baroni-Urbani and Buser coefficient, and groups were compared using two-tailed Wilcoxon tests in R. TCRdb re-hosts the immuneACCESS table, in-frame sequences only. Its copies lack some clones; in the studies checked, an unresolved V gene accounts for under half of them, and the cause for the rest is not known. V and J calls and clone size are copied from that table; D and trimming were computed from the DNA. Counted in this sample were about 140,000 clones; approximately 87% of them appeared once. Approximately 24% of the sample comes from the top ten.

Turning to this clone: What this receptor recognizes is not known. No clone much larger than this one lies a single base away; base qualities are absent.

General findings and caveats noted by the study authors: Because the trial had a single-armed design, the trial could not examine how radiation dose or scheduling affected the TCR repertoire. An increase in top tumor clonotypes in blood was observed from baseline to 2 weeks post-radiation, followed by contraction by 4 weeks, which was taken to suggest transient expansion of tumor-resident clones. Tracking of blood repertoire dynamics stopped at three to four weeks after treatment, with no follow-up past that point. No pretreatment tumor biopsies were available, so the baseline intratumoral presence of clonotypes could not be determined.

This chain is built from TRBV29-1 and TRBJ2-7; TRBD2 agrees with 8 junctional bases. The receptor's source is a woman in her 50s with renal cell carcinoma. This material consisted of blood, taken from a patient whose treatment included radiotherapy and nephrectomy. The CDR3 has the sequence CSVELAGFSYEQYF. The nucleotide sequence is TGCAGCGTTGAACTAGCGGGTTTCTCCTACGAGCAGTACTTC.